One and the same sample provided the 22 T cell receptor beta chains below, sequenced in a study of T cell clones after liver transplantation. TCRdb's table, derived via immunoSEQ multiplex PCR, lists solely in-frame clones and lacks some. The sample carries about 18,000 clones, roughly 88% recorded once. Sample: CD8+ T cells from blood, taken before liver transplant. These receptors were collected from a human donor who received a liver transplant.

V is TRBV4-3 and J is TRBJ2-7; possibly TRBD1 or TRBD2 for D (6 bases each). The CDR3 has 14 amino acids. Germline loops: CDR1 LGHNA, CDR2 YSLEER. Trimming stripped 2 bases from V and 7 bases from J, with 15 bases between. The CDR3 nucleotides are TGCGCCAGCAGCCAATCGTGGGGGGCTCGGGAGCAGTACTTC. Translated, it gives CASSQSWGAREQYF.

The genes are TRBV19 and TRBJ2-7; 8 bases map to TRBD2. Unmatched junction bases numbered 15, after V lost 8 bases and J lost 6 bases. The germline V gene has CDR1 LNHDA and CDR2 SQIVND (reference sequence). This CDR3 is 15 amino acids long. The CDR3 nucleotides are TGTGCCAGTTCCCCCACCGGAGCGGGAGTCATCGAGCAGTACTTC. This codes for CASSPTGAGVIEQYF.

The chain uses TRBV7-9 and TRBJ2-5; D remains ambiguous. This CDR3 is 15 amino acids long. Germline V gene sequence: CDR1 SEHNR, CDR2 FQNEAQ (reference sequence). V gave up 2 bases and J gave up 5 bases, with 15 bases separating them. CDR3 protein: CASSLRVAVGETQYF. The CDR3 DNA reads TGTGCCAGCAGCTTACGGGTAGCTGTGGGTGAGACCCAGTACTTC.

This clone was counted a single time. The chain links TRBV11-2 to TRBJ2-7; 8 bases match TRBD2. Germline V lookup: CDR1 SGHAT, CDR2 FQNNGV. The CDR3 contains 16 residues. V gave up 2 bases and J gave up 2 bases; unmatched junction bases: 8. Here the CDR3 reads CASSLTAGDAPYEQYF. DNA for the CDR3: TGTGCCAGCAGCTTAACAGCGGGAGATGCCCCCTACGAGCAGTACTTC. The entire variable domain, with the rest obtained from reference TRBV11-2 and TRBJ2-7, is as follows: EAGVAQSPRYKIIEKRQSVAFWCNPISGHATLYWYQQILGQGPKLLIQFQNNGVVDDSQLPKDRFSAERLKGVDSTLKIQPAKLEDSAVYLCASSLTAGDAPYEQYFGPGTRLTVT.

The rearrangement links TRBV7-3 to TRBJ2-3; tentative D call: TRBD2 (5 bases). The V gene lost 4 bases and the J gene lost 3 bases, with 11 bases spanning the gap. The CDR3 covers 14 residues. The germline V gene has CDR1 SGHTA and CDR2 FQGTGA. CDR3 coding DNA: TGTGCCAGCAGCTCTGGACTTGGAACAGATACGCAGTATTTT. Residues: CASSSGLGTDTQYF.

The chain is built from TRBV11-2 and TRBJ2-7; no clear D gene. Deletions cut 1 base from V and 4 bases from J, with 11 bases between. The CDR3 is 14 residues long. Germline CDR1 reads SGHAT; CDR2 reads FQNNGV. CDR3 coding DNA: TGTGCCAGCAGCTTAGGCCCAGGCTCATACGAGCAGTACTTC. Protein: CASSLGPGSYEQYF.

The rearrangement links TRBV29-1 to TRBJ2-7, with 9 bases that match TRBD1. The CDR3 spans 13 residues. Germline assignment: CDR1 SQVTM and CDR2 ANQGSEA. V dropped 5 bases and J dropped 4; count of bases not matched to a gene: 6. The CDR3 sequence is CSVLGTGWYEQYF. The CDR3 nucleotides are TGCAGCGTTCTGGGGACAGGGTGGTACGAGCAGTACTTC.

The chain carries TRBV27 and TRBJ2-3; 8 nucleotides align to TRBD2. This CDR3 is built from 14 residues. Germline trimming cut 8 bases from V and 6 bases from J; bases unmatched to any gene: 10. The germline gives CDR1 MNHEY, CDR2 SMNVEV (reference sequence). CDR3 region: CASRHSGEVDTQYF. Written as DNA, the CDR3 is TGTGCCAGCCGTCATAGCGGGGAGGTGGATACGCAGTATTTT.

The V gene is TRBV4-3, the J gene TRBJ2-3; TRBD2 is a possible D gene (5 bases). V was shortened by 2 bases and J by 0 bases, with 15 bases between the two germline ends. From germline, CDR1 is LGHNA and CDR2 YSLEER. CDR3 length: 17 residues. CDR3 nucleotides: TGCGCCAGCAGCCAAAGCTTATACTTAGCGAGCACAGATACGCAGTATTTT. This encodes CASSQSLYLASTDTQYF.

Only one count was recorded for this clone. This chain connects TRBV5-4 to TRBJ2-1; 14 nucleotides align to TRBD2. The V gene's germline CDR1 is SGHNT and CDR2 YYREEE (reference sequence). The CDR3 extends over 19 amino acids. Losses at the gene ends were 4 bases for V and 0 bases for J; bases not matched to a gene: 9. The CDR3 is CASSRLGLAGGISYNEQFF. The CDR3 nucleotides are TGTGCCAGCAGCCGCCTCGGACTAGCGGGAGGCATCTCCTACAATGAGCAGTTCTTC.

J is TRBJ2-1 and V is TRBV11-2; D is unresolved. Germline V CDR1 and CDR2: SGHAT, FQNNGV. Trimming took 3 bases from V and 4 from J, leaving 13 bases between them. CDR3 length: 15 amino acids. CDR3: CASSLNPNLYNEQFF. Written as DNA, the CDR3 is TGTGCCAGCAGCTTGAATCCAAACCTTTACAATGAGCAGTTCTTC. Variable domain in full (rest from reference TRBV11-2 and TRBJ2-1): EAGVAQSPRYKIIEKRQSVAFWCNPISGHATLYWYQQILGQGPKLLIQFQNNGVVDDSQLPKDRFSAERLKGVDSTLKIQPAKLEDSAVYLCASSLNPNLYNEQFFGPGTRLTVL.

The chain has TRBV10-1 and TRBJ1-3, with D possibly matching TRBD1 (5 bases). Trimming took off 3 bases at V and 1 base at J, with 19 bases between the two ends. Germline values: CDR1 WNHNN, CDR2 SYGVQD (reference sequence). The CDR3 loop spans 18 amino acids. Here the CDR3 reads CASSESREGRRSGNTIYF. In DNA form, the CDR3 reads TGCGCCAGCAGTGAATCCAGGGAGGGACGGAGATCTGGAAACACCATATATTTT.

The CDR3 DNA follows: TGTGCCAGTAGTATGGTGATGGGGCACTTCCAGTACTTC. It encodes CASSMVMGHFQYF. J is TRBJ2-4 and V is TRBV19, with D possibly being TRBD1 (5 bases). The CDR3 has 13 amino acids. V dropped 3 bases and J dropped 13 bases, with 16 bases sitting between them. Germline assignment: CDR1 LNHDA and CDR2 SQIVND (reference sequence). Complete variable domain (other parts from reference TRBV19 and TRBJ2-4): DGGITQSPKYLFRKEGQNVTLSCEQNLNHDAMYWYRQDPGQGLRLIYYSQIVNDFQKGDIAEGYSVSREKKESFPLTVTSAQKNPTAFYLCASSMVMGHFQYFGAGTRLSVL.

The genes are TRBV5-8 and TRBJ2-7; a possible D gene is TRBD1 (5 bases). Trimming left V 4 bases short and J 0 bases short, with 11 bases between. Germline V lookup: CDR1 SGHTS, CDR2 YDEGEE. The CDR3 spans 14 residues. For the CDR3, the DNA is TGTGCCAGCAGCCAGGGAACCTTCTCCTACGAGCAGTACTTC. It translates to CASSQGTFSYEQYF.

The V gene is TRBV27, the J gene TRBJ1-2; tentatively, D is TRBD1 (5 bases). The CDR3 runs to 14 residues. V was cut by 5 bases and J by 3 bases, with 13 bases left in between. CDR1 is MNHEY and CDR2 is SMNVEV in the germline V gene (reference sequence). CDR3 sequence: CASSPWAGYYGYTF. CDR3 coding DNA: TGTGCCAGCAGTCCCTGGGCAGGGTACTATGGCTACACCTTC.

The sample holds one count of this clone. V usage is TRBV6-6 and J usage is TRBJ2-5; perhaps TRBD1 as D (6 bases). This CDR3 has 13 residues. Germline CDR1 MNHNY, CDR2 SVGAGI (reference sequence). V was trimmed by 4 bases and J by 2 bases, leaving 8 bases between them. The CDR3 coding sequence is TGTGCCAGCAGTTGGACAGATCAAGAGACCCAGTACTTC. Translated, it gives CASSWTDQETQYF.

V is TRBV2 and J is TRBJ2-5, with D perhaps given as TRBD1 or TRBD2 (7 bases each). There are 13 residues in the CDR3. The V end was cut by 8 bases, the J end by 7 bases, with 17 bases between. Looked up from germline, CDR1 is SNHLY and CDR2 is FYNNEI. This chain's CDR3 is CASFQGGIRTQYF. For the CDR3, the DNA is TGTGCCAGCTTCCAGGGGGGGATTCGGACCCAGTACTTC.

J is TRBJ2-7 and V is TRBV18; no clear D. Per germline, CDR1 KGHSH and CDR2 LQKENI. V lost 3 bases and J 3 bases, leaving 9 bases between the germline ends. The CDR3 covers 13 residues. In DNA, the CDR3 is TGTGCCAGCTCACCGTACAGCCTCTACGAGCAGTACTTC. It codes for CASSPYSLYEQYF. The whole variable domain, remainder taken from reference TRBV18 and TRBJ2-7, is NAGVMQNPRHLVRRRGQEARLRCSPMKGHSHVYWYRQLPEEGLKFMVYLQKENIIDESGMPKERFSAEFPKEGPSILRIQQVVRGDSAAYFCASSPYSLYEQYFGPGTRLTVT.

The genes are TRBV11-2 and TRBJ1-1, with TRBD1 matching over 7 bases. The CDR3 has 13 residues. Germline V gene sequence: CDR1 SGHAT, CDR2 FQNNGV. The trim removed 4 bases at V and 6 bases at J, leaving 5 bases unmatched. The CDR3 protein is CASSSTGLSEAFF. The CDR3 nucleotides are TGTGCCAGCAGCTCGACAGGGCTTTCTGAAGCTTTCTTT.

The rearrangement joins TRBV11-1 to TRBJ1-1, with D maybe TRBD1 (5 bases). Germline V CDR1 and CDR2: SGHAT, FQDESV (reference sequence). V lost 3 bases to trimming and J lost 7 bases, with 12 bases between them. The CDR3 is made up of 13 amino acids. CDR3 nucleotides: TGTGCCAGCAGCTTCCTGCCGACAGTTGAAGCTTTCTTT. Encoded protein: CASSFLPTVEAFF.

The chain couples TRBV29-1 to TRBJ2-7; possible D gene TRBD2, 7 bases. V was clipped by 6 bases and J by 3 bases, with 18 bases between them. The CDR3 is 14 amino acids. CDR1 is SQVTM, CDR2 ANQGSEA, per germline. CDR3 protein: CSVRGGGSGYEQYF. Written as DNA, the CDR3 is TGCAGCGTGAGAGGGGGGGGTTCGGGCTACGAGCAGTACTTC.

In its sample, this clone was seen once. Here the CDR3 reads CASSGNEQFF. As DNA, the CDR3 is TGTGCCAGCAGTGGGAATGAGCAGTTCTTC. The rearrangement uses TRBV28 and TRBJ2-1; D is unresolved. The CDR3 is 10 amino acids. The germline gives CDR1 MDHEN, CDR2 SYDVKM. Trimming stripped 5 bases from V and 7 bases from J, with 3 bases between.